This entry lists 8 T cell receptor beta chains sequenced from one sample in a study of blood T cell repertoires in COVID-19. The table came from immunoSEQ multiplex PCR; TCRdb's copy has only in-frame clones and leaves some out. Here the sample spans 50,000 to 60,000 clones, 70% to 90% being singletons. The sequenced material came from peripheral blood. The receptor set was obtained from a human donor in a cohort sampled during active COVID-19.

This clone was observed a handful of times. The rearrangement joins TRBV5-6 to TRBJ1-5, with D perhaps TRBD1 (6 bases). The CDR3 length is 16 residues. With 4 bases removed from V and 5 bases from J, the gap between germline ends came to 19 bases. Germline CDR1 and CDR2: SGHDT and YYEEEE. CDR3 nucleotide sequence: TGTGCCAGCAGCGTGGGGGTCGGGGGGGCTTATCAGCCCCAGCATTTT. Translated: CASSVGVGGAYQPQHF.

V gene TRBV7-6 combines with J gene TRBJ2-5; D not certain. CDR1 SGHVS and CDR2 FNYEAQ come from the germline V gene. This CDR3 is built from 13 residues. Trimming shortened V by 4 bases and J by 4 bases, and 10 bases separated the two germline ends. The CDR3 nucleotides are TGTGCCAGCAGCTCCTACAGACGAGAGACCCAGTACTTC. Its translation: CASSSYRRETQYF.

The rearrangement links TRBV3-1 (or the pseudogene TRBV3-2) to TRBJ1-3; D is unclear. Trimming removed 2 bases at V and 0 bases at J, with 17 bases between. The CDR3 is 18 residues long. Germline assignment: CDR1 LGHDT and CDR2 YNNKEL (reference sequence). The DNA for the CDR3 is TGTGCCAGCAGCCAAACGAGTGGTGGTCTTAGCTCTGGAAACACCATATATTTT. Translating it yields CASSQTSGGLSSGNTIYF.

The CDR3 loop is CATKEDRSYEQYF. CDR3 sequence (DNA): TGTGCCACCAAAGAGGACAGATCCTACGAGCAGTACTTC. The V gene is TRBV7-2, the J gene TRBJ2-7; tentative D call: TRBD1 (6 bases). The length of the CDR3 is 13 residues. The germline V gene has CDR1 SGHTA and CDR2 FQGNSA. V was clipped by 10 bases and J by 1 base, with 14 bases between them. Together with reference TRBV7-2 and TRBJ2-7, the CDR3 gives the full variable domain: GAGVSQSPSNKVTEKGKDVELRCDPISGHTALYWYRQSLGQGLEFLIYFQGNSAPDKSGLPSDRFSAERTGGSVSTLTIQRTQQEDSAVYLCATKEDRSYEQYFGPGTRLTVT.

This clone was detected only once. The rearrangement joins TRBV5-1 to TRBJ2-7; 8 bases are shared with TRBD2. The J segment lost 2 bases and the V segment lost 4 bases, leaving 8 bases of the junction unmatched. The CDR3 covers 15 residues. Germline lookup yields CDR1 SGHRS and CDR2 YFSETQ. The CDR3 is CASSALRTSTYEQYF. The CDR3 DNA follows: TGCGCCAGCAGCGCGCTACGGACTAGCACCTACGAGCAGTACTTC.

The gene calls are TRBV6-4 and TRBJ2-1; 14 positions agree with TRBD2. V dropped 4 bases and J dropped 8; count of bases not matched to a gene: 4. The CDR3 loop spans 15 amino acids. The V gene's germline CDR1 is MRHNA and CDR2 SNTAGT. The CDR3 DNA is TGTGCCAGCAGTGGACTAGCGGGAGGGCCGGATGAGCAGTTCTTC. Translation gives CASSGLAGGPDEQFF.

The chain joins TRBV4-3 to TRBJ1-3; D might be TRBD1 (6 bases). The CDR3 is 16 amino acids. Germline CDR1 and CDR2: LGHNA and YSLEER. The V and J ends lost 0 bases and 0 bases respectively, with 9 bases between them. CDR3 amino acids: CASSQDFRGSGNTIYF. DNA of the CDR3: TGCGCCAGCAGCCAAGATTTCAGGGGCTCTGGAAACACCATATATTTT.

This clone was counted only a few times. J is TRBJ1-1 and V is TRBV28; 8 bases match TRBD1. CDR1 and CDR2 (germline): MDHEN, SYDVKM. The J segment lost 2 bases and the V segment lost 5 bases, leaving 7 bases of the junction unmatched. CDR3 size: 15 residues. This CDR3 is CASSVGDRYNTEAFF. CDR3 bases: TGTGCCAGCAGTGTGGGGGACAGGTATAACACTGAAGCTTTCTTT.